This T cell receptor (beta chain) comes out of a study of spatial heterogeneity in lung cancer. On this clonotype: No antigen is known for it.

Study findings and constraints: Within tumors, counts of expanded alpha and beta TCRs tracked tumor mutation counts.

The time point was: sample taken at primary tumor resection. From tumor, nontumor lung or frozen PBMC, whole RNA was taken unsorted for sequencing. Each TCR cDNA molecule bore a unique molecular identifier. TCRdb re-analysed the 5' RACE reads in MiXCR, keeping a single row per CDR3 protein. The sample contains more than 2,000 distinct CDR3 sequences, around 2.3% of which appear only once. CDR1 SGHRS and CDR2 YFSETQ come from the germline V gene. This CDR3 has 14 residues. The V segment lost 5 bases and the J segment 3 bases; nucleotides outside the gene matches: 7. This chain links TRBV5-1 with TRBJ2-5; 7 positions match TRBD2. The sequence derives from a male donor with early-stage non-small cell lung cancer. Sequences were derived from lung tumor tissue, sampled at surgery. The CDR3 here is CASSKEGREETQYF. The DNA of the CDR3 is TGCGCCAGCAGTAAAGAGGGGAGGGAAGAGACCCAGTACTTC.